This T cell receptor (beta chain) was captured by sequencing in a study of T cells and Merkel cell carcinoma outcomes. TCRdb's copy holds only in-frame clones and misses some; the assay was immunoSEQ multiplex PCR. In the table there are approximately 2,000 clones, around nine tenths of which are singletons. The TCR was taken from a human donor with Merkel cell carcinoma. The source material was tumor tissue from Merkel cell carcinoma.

The CDR3 nucleotides are TGTGCCAGCTCACCCGGACTATACCAAGAGACCCAGTACTTC. Protein: CASSPGLYQETQYF. V gene TRBV18 combines with J gene TRBJ2-5; weak D call: TRBD2 (6 bases). CDR3 length: 14 amino acids. Germline CDR1 KGHSH, CDR2 LQKENI. Trimming left V 3 bases short and J 0 bases short, with 8 bases between.